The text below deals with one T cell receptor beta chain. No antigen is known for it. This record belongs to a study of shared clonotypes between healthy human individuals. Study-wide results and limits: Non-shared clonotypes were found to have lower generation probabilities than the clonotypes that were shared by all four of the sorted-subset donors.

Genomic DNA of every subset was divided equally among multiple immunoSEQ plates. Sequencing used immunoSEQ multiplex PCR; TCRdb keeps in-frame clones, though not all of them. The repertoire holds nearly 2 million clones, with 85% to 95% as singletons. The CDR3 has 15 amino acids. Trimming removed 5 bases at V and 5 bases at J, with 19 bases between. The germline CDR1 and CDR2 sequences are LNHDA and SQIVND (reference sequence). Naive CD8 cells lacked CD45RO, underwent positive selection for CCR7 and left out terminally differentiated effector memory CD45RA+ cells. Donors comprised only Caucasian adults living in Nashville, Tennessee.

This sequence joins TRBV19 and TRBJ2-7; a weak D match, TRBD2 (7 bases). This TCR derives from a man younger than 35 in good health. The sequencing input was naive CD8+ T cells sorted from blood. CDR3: CASSLAGGGQNEQYF. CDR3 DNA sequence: TGTGCCAGTAGTCTGGCTGGCGGGGGCCAAAACGAGCAGTACTTC.